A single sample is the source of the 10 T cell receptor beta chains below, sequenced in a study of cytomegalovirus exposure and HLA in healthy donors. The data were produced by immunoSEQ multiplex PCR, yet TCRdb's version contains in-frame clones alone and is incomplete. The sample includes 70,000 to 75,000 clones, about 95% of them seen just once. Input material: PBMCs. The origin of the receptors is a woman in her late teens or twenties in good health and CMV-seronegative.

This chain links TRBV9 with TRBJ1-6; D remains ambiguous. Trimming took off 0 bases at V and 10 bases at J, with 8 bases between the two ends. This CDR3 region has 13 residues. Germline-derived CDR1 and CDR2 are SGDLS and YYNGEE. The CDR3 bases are TGTGCCAGCAGCGTAGACGGGAACTCACCCCTCCACTTT. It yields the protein CASSVDGNSPLHF.

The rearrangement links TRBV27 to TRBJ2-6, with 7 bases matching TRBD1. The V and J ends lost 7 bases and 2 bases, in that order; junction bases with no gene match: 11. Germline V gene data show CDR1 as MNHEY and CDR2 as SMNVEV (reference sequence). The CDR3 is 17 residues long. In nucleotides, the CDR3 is TGTGCCAGCACCCGGGCAGCCGACAGGGCTGGGGCCAACGTCCTGACTTTC. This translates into CASTRAADRAGANVLTF.

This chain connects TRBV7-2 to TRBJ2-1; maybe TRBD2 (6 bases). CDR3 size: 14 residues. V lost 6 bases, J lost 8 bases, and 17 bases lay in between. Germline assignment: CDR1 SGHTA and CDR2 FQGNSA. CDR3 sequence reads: CASSGGGRTYEQFF. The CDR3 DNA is TGTGCCAGCAGTGGTGGGGGGAGGACGTATGAGCAGTTCTTC.

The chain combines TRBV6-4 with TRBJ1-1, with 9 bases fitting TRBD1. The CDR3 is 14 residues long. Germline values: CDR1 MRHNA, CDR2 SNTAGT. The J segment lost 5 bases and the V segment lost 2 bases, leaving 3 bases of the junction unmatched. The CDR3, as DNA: TGTGCCAGCAGTGACACGGACAGGGGAACTGAAGCTTTCTTT. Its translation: CASSDTDRGTEAFF.

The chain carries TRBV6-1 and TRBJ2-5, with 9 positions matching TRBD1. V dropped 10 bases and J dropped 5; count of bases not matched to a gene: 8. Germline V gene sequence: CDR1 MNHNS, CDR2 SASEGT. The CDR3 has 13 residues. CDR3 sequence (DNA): TGTGCCATCGGGACAGGGTTTTTGGAGACCCAGTACTTC. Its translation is CAIGTGFLETQYF.

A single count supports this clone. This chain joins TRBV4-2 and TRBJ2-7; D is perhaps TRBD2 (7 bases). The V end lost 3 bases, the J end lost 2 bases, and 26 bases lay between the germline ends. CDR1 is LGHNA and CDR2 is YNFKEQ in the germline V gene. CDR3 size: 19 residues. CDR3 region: CASSHLTKRGAEDTYEQYF. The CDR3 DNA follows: TGTGCCAGCAGCCACCTTACTAAACGGGGGGCGGAGGACACCTACGAGCAGTACTTC.

CDR3 region: CASSLFGVSTGELFF. CDR3 bases: TGTGCCAGCAGCTTATTCGGGGTATCGACCGGGGAGCTGTTTTTT. This rearrangement joins TRBV7-2 to TRBJ2-2; D is perhaps TRBD2 (5 bases). This CDR3 has 15 amino acids. Germline assignment: CDR1 SGHTA and CDR2 FQGNSA. V was pared by 2 bases and J by 5 bases, with 12 bases between.

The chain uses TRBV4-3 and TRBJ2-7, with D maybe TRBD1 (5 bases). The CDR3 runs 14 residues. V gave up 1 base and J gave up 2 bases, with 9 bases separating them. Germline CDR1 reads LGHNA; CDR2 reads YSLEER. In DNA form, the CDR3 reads TGCGCCAGCAGCCAAGGTTTGGGGCCCTACGAGCAGTACTTC. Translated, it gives CASSQGLGPYEQYF.

The CDR3 is CASSPKQFF. CDR3 coding DNA: TGTGCCAGCAGCCCAAAGCAGTTCTTC. The gene calls are TRBV2 and TRBJ2-1; D is unclear. Trimming shortened V by 6 bases and J by 11 bases, and 5 bases separated the two germline ends. The germline gives CDR1 SNHLY, CDR2 FYNNEI. The CDR3 is 9 residues long.

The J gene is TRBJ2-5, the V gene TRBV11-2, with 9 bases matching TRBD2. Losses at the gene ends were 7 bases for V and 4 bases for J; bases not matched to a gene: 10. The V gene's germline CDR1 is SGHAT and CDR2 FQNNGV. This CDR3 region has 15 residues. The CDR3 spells CASTQGRGGGETQYF. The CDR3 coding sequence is TGTGCCAGCACTCAGGGGCGGGGGGGCGGAGAGACCCAGTACTTC. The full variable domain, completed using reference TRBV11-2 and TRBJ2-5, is EAGVAQSPRYKIIEKRQSVAFWCNPISGHATLYWYQQILGQGPKLLIQFQNNGVVDDSQLPKDRFSAERLKGVDSTLKIQPAKLEDSAVYLCASTQGRGGGETQYFGPGTRLLVL.